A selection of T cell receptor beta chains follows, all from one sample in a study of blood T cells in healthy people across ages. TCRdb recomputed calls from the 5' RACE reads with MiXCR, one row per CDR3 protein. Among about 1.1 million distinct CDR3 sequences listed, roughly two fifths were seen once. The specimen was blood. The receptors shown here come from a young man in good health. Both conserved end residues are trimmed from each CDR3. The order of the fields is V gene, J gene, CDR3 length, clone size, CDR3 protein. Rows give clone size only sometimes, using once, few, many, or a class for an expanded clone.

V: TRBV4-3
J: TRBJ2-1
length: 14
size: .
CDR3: ASSQRLDSPYNEQF

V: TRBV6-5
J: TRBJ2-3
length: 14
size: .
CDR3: ASSLLSGLATDTQY

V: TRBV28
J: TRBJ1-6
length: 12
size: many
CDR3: ASSPGIFGSPLH

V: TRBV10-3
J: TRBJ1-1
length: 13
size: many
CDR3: AISERGGVNTEAF

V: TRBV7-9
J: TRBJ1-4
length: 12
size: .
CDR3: ASRPGQLNGKLF

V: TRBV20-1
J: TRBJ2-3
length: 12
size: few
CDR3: SAEGTSSPDTQY

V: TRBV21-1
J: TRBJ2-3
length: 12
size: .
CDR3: ASSKGNSGDTQY

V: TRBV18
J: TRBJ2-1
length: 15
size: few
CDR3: ASSPLQGGSSYNEQF

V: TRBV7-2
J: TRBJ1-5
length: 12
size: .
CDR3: ASSGNRGNQPQH

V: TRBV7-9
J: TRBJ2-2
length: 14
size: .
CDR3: ASSRAQLPNTGELF

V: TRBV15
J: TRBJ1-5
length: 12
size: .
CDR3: ATRRDSINQPQH

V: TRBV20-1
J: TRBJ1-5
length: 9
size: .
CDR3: STGQRQPQH

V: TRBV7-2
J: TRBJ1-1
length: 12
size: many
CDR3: ASSLQGANTEAF

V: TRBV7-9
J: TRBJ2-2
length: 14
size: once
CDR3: ASSLTGGLSSGELF

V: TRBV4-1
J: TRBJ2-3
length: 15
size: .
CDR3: ASSQALAGGVTDTQY

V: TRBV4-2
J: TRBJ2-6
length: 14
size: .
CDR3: ASSQVGFIGANLLT

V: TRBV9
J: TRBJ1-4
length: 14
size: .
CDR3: ASSPFPPGANEKLF

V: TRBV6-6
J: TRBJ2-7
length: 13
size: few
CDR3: ASSYTQAAPYEQY

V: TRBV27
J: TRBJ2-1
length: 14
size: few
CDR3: ASSPRRGQGANEQF

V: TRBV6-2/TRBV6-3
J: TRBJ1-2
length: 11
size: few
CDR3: ASTSDRSYGYT

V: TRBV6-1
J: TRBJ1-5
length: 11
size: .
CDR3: ASTEGVLGPQH

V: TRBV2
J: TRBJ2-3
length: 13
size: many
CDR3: ASSDHPSSSDTQY

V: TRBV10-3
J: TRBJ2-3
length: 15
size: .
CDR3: AISERASTTVTDTQY